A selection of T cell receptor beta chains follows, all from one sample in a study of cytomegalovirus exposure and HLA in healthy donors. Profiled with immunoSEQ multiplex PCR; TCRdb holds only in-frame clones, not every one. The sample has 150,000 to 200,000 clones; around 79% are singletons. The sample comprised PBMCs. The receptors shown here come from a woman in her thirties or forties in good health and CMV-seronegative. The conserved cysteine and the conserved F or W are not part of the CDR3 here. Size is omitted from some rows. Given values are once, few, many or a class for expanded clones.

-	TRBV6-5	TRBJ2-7	ASSYSAGQHSYEQY
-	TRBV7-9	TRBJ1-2	ASRGTSLYGYT
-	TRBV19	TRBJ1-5	ASSMFSRAPVQH
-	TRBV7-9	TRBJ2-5	ASSFSETQY
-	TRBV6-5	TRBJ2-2	ASSWSGTNTGELF
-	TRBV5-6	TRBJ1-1	ASSLGFGGVRNTEAF
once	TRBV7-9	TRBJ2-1	ASSLGGGLYNEQF
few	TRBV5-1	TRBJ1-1	ASSLVRGGPLNTEAF
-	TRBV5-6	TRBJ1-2	ASSRFSGGENYGYT
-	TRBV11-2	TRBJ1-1	ASSLELQIGWSGTEAF